This T cell receptor beta chain was sequenced during a study of shared clonotypes between healthy human individuals. This clone appeared a few times. Sequenced by immunoSEQ multiplex PCR; TCRdb stores in-frame clones only, minus some. This sample has about 510,000 clones, with around 79% found just once. CDR1 and CDR2 from the germline V gene are SGHTA and FQGNSA. V lost 2 bases to trimming and J lost 6 bases, with 5 bases between them. The CDR3 sequence is 12 residues long. This chain joins TRBV7-2 and TRBJ1-5; D gene uncertain. The sample comprised PBMCs. This TCR came from a woman aged 40 to 50 in good health. Some clones in this sample may be carry-over from other donors' samples. The CDR3 nucleotides are TGTGCCAGCAGCTTAATGGGTCAGCCCCAGCATTTT. Translating gives CASSLMGQPQHF.